This entry lists 25 T cell receptor beta chains sequenced from one sample in a study of CD8 T cells in Susac syndrome. The RNA, about 0.45 to 1 ug, was put through reverse transcription using random hexamers. TCRdb passed the immunoSEQ multiplex PCR reads through MiXCR, listing each CDR3 protein once. The table lists 160,000 or so distinct CDR3 sequences, nearly 97% of them singletons. The sequenced sample was CD8+ T cells from PBMCs. Receptors originate from a human donor with multiple sclerosis.

This chain uses TRBV5-4 with TRBJ1-2, with unresolved D. CDR3 length equals 12 residues. The germline CDR1 and CDR2 sequences are SGHNT and YYREEE (reference sequence). Between the trimmed V and J ends, which lost 0 bases and 10 bases, there was a span of 10 bases. The DNA for the CDR3 is TGTGCCAGCAGCTTGGGAGCGGGAGACTACACCTTC. Amino acid sequence: CASSLGAGDYTF.

The chain uses TRBV3-1 and TRBJ1-1; perhaps TRBD1 as D (6 bases). The V gene lost 2 bases and the J gene lost 4 bases, with 17 bases spanning the gap. The CDR3 spans 16 residues. CDR1 is LGHDT, CDR2 YNNKEL, per germline (reference sequence). The chain's CDR3 is CASSQPGSTGSTEAFF. CDR3 bases: TGTGCCAGCAGCCAACCCGGCTCTACAGGGAGCACTGAAGCTTTCTTT.

The chain is built from TRBV6-5 and TRBJ1-5; no clear D. Germline V CDR1 and CDR2: MNHEY, SVGAGI. The CDR3 spans 13 residues. V lost 2 bases to trimming and J lost 4 bases, with 6 bases between them. The DNA of the CDR3 is TGTGCCAGCAGTTACAGAACAAATCAGCCCCAGCATTTT. Translating gives CASSYRTNQPQHF.

This chain connects TRBV15 to TRBJ2-7; possibly TRBD1 for D (5 bases). The ends were cut back, 4 bases at V and 3 bases at J, with 10 bases in the middle. The germline gives CDR1 LNHNV, CDR2 YYDKDF (reference sequence). The length of the CDR3 is 13 residues. This CDR3 reads CATSKGHNYEQYV. CDR3 DNA: TGTGCCACCAGCAAAGGACATAACTACGAGCAGTACGTC.

The chain has TRBV7-9 and TRBJ2-5; tentatively, D is TRBD1 (5 bases). The germline gives CDR1 SEHNR, CDR2 FQNEAQ (reference sequence). The CDR3 extends over 13 amino acids. V lost 1 base to trimming and J lost 3 bases, with 6 bases between them. The CDR3 DNA is TGTGCCAGCAGCTTAGAACAGGAAGAGACCCAGTACTTC. Protein product: CASSLEQEETQYF.

The chain recombines TRBV29-1 with TRBJ1-5, with unresolved D. The V end was cut by 6 bases, the J end by 0 bases, with 6 bases between. Per germline, CDR1 SQVTM and CDR2 ANQGSEA. This CDR3 spans 12 amino acids. The chain's CDR3 is CSVGYSNQPQHF. The CDR3 DNA follows: TGCAGCGTAGGGTATAGCAATCAGCCCCAGCATTTT. Complete variable domain (other parts from reference TRBV29-1 and TRBJ1-5): SAVISQKPSRDICQRGTSLTIQCQVDSQVTMMFWYRQQPGQSLTLIATANQGSEATYESGFVIDKFPISRPNLTFSTLTVSNMSPEDSSIYLCSVGYSNQPQHFGDGTRLSIL.

This clonotype was counted once. The chain has TRBV27 and TRBJ2-5; D is unresolved. Trimming cost V 6 bases and J 0 bases, with 8 bases left between them. This CDR3 contains 13 residues. In germline, CDR1 is MNHEY, CDR2 SMNVEV (reference sequence). CDR3 coding DNA: TGTGCCAGCAGGGTACCAGACCAAGAGACCCAGTACTTC. Translated, it gives CASRVPDQETQYF.

The rearrangement joins TRBV3-1 to TRBJ2-7, with a tentative D call TRBD1 (5 bases). V was clipped by 0 bases and J by 2 bases, with 11 bases between them. Germline V gene sequence: CDR1 LGHDT, CDR2 YNNKEL (reference sequence). This CDR3 has 15 amino acids. The CDR3 DNA reads TGTGCCAGCAGCCAAGACGGACACCTAGCCTACGAGCAGTACTTC. Its translation: CASSQDGHLAYEQYF.

V usage is TRBV29-1 and J usage is TRBJ2-1; unclear D gene. V lost 5 bases, J lost 6 bases, and 11 bases lay in between. Germline V gene lookup returns CDR1 SQVTM and CDR2 ANQGSEA. The CDR3 spans 12 residues. CDR3 coding DNA: TGCAGCGTTCCTACTTCAGGCAATGAGCAGTTCTTC. This sequence encodes CSVPTSGNEQFF.

The chain uses TRBV15 and TRBJ1-1; 9 nucleotides match TRBD1. Germline trimming cut 8 bases from V and 3 bases from J; bases unmatched to any gene: 13. The CDR3 sequence is 16 residues long. CDR1 is LNHNV, CDR2 YYDKDF, per germline (reference sequence). CDR3 sequence reads: CATLQQGAIPYTEAFF. DNA for the CDR3: TGTGCCACCTTACAACAGGGGGCTATTCCGTACACTGAAGCTTTCTTT.

The chain combines TRBV3-1 with TRBJ2-5; 7 nucleotides line up with TRBD2. Germline loops: CDR1 LGHDT, CDR2 YNNKEL (reference sequence). Trimming took 1 base from V and 1 from J; bases not matched to a gene: 9. The CDR3 contains 17 residues. The CDR3 reads CASSQVRIAGAQETQYF. The CDR3 DNA follows: TGTGCCAGCAGCCAAGTTAGGATAGCGGGCGCCCAAGAGACCCAGTACTTC.

This clonotype is a singleton in its sample. The chain couples TRBV29-1 to TRBJ1-1; TRBD1 matches at 7 bases. Trimming removed 5 bases from V and 7 bases from J; junction bases left unmatched: 7. This CDR3 region has 12 residues. The V gene's germline CDR1 is SQVTM and CDR2 ANQGSEA. The CDR3 nucleotides are TGCAGCGTTTACCCGGGACAGCTTGAAGCTTTCTTT. Translating it yields CSVYPGQLEAFF.

The CDR3 bases are TGTGCCAGCAGTTTAACCCCTAGCGGGGGGGCGGATACGCAGTATTTT. Translating it yields CASSLTPSGGADTQYF. The rearrangement links TRBV12-3 or TRBV12-4 to TRBJ2-3; 12 bases align to TRBD2. The CDR3 runs 16 residues. Trimming removed 2 bases from V and 6 bases from J; junction bases left unmatched: 6.

The chain is built from TRBV5-1 and TRBJ2-7; 7 nucleotides agree with TRBD1. Germline CDR1 SGHRS, CDR2 YFSETQ. The trim removed 1 base at V and 1 base at J, leaving 5 bases unmatched. The CDR3 contains 15 residues. CDR3 in DNA: TGCGCCAGCAGCTTGACCACAGGGGCGTCCTACGAGCAGTACTTC. Protein: CASSLTTGASYEQYF. Full variable domain (remainder filled in from reference TRBV5-1 and TRBJ2-7): KAGVTQTPRYLIKTRGQQVTLSCSPISGHRSVSWYQQTPGQGLQFLFEYFSETQRNKGNFPGRFSGRQFSNSRSEMNVSTLELGDSALYLCASSLTTGASYEQYFGPGTRLTVT.

This chain joins TRBV29-1 and TRBJ2-1, with D perhaps matching TRBD2 (6 bases). The V gene lost 6 bases and the J gene lost 6 bases, with 18 bases spanning the gap. CDR1 is SQVTM, CDR2 ANQGSEA, per germline. The CDR3 consists of 14 residues. The CDR3 sequence: CSVVHGGVSNEQFF. DNA for the CDR3: TGCAGCGTCGTCCACGGGGGTGTGAGCAATGAGCAGTTCTTC.

V and J are TRBV20-1 and TRBJ2-1; 7 bases agree with TRBD1. CDR1 and CDR2 (germline): DFQATT, SNEGSKA (reference sequence). This CDR3 region has 14 residues. The V segment lost 6 bases and the J segment 3 bases; nucleotides outside the gene matches: 8. The CDR3 protein is CSALVRGSYNEQFF. The CDR3, as DNA: TGCAGTGCACTCGTCAGGGGGAGCTACAATGAGCAGTTCTTC.

The chain combines TRBV7-9 with TRBJ2-3, with D tentatively TRBD2 (6 bases). Trimming shortened V by 5 bases and J by 2 bases, and 14 bases separated the two germline ends. From germline, CDR1 is SEHNR and CDR2 FQNEAQ (reference sequence). The CDR3 extends over 15 amino acids. DNA of the CDR3: TGTGCCAGCAGCGCCCGACTGGACTACACAGATACGCAGTATTTT. This encodes CASSARLDYTDTQYF.

This rearrangement joins TRBV12-3 or TRBV12-4 to TRBJ2-7; D not certain. Between the trimmed V and J ends, which lost 7 bases and 2 bases, there was a span of 12 bases. The CDR3 runs 13 residues. DNA for the CDR3: TGTGCCAGCATTTCCCCAGGAGCCTACGAGCAGTACTTC. Its translation: CASISPGAYEQYF.

The chain is built from TRBV6-5 and TRBJ2-5; possible D gene TRBD1, 6 bases. Germline V CDR1 and CDR2: MNHEY, SVGAGI. Trimming shortened V by 4 bases and J by 5 bases, and 20 bases separated the two germline ends. The CDR3 totals 16 residues. CDR3: CASSSLAGAEGETQYF. The CDR3, as DNA: TGTGCCAGCAGTTCCCTGGCAGGGGCGGAAGGCGAGACCCAGTACTTC.

This chain connects TRBV30 to TRBJ2-7, with 9 bases identical to TRBD1. CDR3 length equals 15 residues. V was pared by 4 bases and J by 2 bases, with 9 bases of the junction left unmatched. Germline CDR1 reads GTSNPN; CDR2 reads SVGIG (reference sequence). CDR3 in amino acids: CAWNLGTGTTYEQYF. CDR3 DNA sequence: TGTGCCTGGAACCTGGGGACAGGGACAACCTACGAGCAGTACTTC.

This clonotype turned up a few times. This rearrangement joins TRBV6-5 to TRBJ2-1; no clear D. The CDR3 runs 11 residues. With 0 bases removed from V and 9 bases from J, the gap between germline ends came to 3 bases. Germline V CDR1 and CDR2: MNHEY, SVGAGI. The CDR3 loop is CASSYSSEQFF. CDR3 sequence (DNA): TGTGCCAGCAGTTACTCTAGTGAGCAGTTCTTC.

The V call is TRBV30, the J call TRBJ2-7; no clear D gene. The germline V gene has CDR1 GTSNPN and CDR2 SVGIG (reference sequence). The CDR3 is made up of 12 amino acids. The germline V and J ends were trimmed by 4 bases and 5 bases, with 12 bases remaining between them. The CDR3 reads CAWTTGRDEQYF. The CDR3 coding sequence is TGTGCCTGGACTACTGGACGGGACGAGCAGTACTTC. The variable domain in full, with the rest retrieved from reference TRBV30 and TRBJ2-7, is SQTIHQWPATLVQPVGSPLSLECTVEGTSNPNLYWYRQAAGRGLQLLFYSVGIGQISSEVPQNLSASRPQDRQFILSSKKLLLSDSGFYLCAWTTGRDEQYFGPGTRLTVT.

CDR3 in DNA: TGTGCCAGCAGTTTCCTCGACAGGGGTGCGTCTGGAAACACCATATATTTT. It is translated as CASSFLDRGASGNTIYF. The chain is built from TRBV6-5 and TRBJ1-3; 8 bases fit TRBD1. Germline assignment: CDR1 MNHEY and CDR2 SVGAGI. The length of the CDR3 is 17 residues. After removal of 4 bases from V and 1 base from J, the junction contained 9 bases not matched to a gene.

The V gene is TRBV29-1, the J gene TRBJ1-1; 8 nucleotides align to TRBD1. This CDR3 region has 16 residues. V dropped 0 bases and J dropped 1; count of bases not matched to a gene: 7. Germline V gene sequence: CDR1 SQVTM, CDR2 ANQGSEA. As DNA, the CDR3 is TGCAGCGTTGAAGATCATAAGGACAGGGCGAACACTGAAGCTTTCTTT. Its translation: CSVEDHKDRANTEAFF.

V gene TRBV5-1 combines with J gene TRBJ2-3, with 13 nucleotides matching TRBD2. The CDR3 loop spans 16 amino acids. Trimming cost V 3 bases and J 3 bases; bases outside gene matches: 4. CDR1 and CDR2 from the germline V gene are SGHRS and YFSETQ. CDR3 residues: CASSSGLAGVTDTQYF. CDR3 sequence (DNA): TGCGCCAGCAGCTCCGGACTAGCGGGGGTGACAGATACGCAGTATTTT.